This T cell receptor (beta chain) was recovered during a study of blood T cell repertoires in COVID-19. Study-level background: Researchers got acute and convalescent COVID-19 samples from the United States, Italy and Spain.

Recovered status in Cohort 3 required two negative PCRs, clearance, or symptom resolution. Trimming cost V 0 bases and J 10 bases, with 10 bases left between them. The germline gives CDR1 LGHNA, CDR2 YSLEER. The length of the CDR3 is 13 residues. In the study's own analysis: Amplification of reference gene primers provided the estimated nucleated cell counts. The assay was immunoSEQ multiplex PCR, and TCRdb's table has in-frame clones only and misses some. V and J calls and clone size are given by that table; D and trimming were obtained from the DNA. The sample includes a few hundred thousand clones, around 90% of them seen just once.

Sequenced sample: PBMCs or T cells enriched from blood (not recorded which). V is TRBV4-3 and J is TRBJ2-1; no firm D call. This TCR was recovered from a woman aged 25 to 39 who had recovered from COVID-19. For the CDR3, the DNA is TGCGCCAGCAGCCAAGATAATTTCGGGGAGCAGTTCTTC. This encodes CASSQDNFGEQFF.